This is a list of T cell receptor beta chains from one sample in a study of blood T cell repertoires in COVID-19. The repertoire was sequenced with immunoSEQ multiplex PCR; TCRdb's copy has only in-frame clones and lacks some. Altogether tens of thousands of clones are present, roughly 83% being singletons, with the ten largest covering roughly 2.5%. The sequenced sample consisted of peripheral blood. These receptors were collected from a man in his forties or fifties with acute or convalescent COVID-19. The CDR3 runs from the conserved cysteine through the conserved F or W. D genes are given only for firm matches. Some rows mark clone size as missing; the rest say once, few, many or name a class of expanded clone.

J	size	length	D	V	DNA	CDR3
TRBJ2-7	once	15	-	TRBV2	TGTGCCAGCAGAGATGTTGTTGAGTCCCCCTACGAGCAGTACTTC	CASRDVVESPYEQYF
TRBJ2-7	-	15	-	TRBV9	TGTGCCAGCAGCGGTGCCGGGACTCTAGAGTACGAGCAGTACTTC	CASSGAGTLEYEQYF
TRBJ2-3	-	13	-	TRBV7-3	TGTGCCAGCAGCTTAAAAAGGGGGGATACGCAGTATTTT	CASSLKRGDTQYF
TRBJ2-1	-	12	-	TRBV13	TGTGCCACCGAGAGGGTACGGAATGAGCAGTTCTTC	CATERVRNEQFF
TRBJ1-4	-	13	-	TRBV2	TGTGCCAGCCATTTTGACAGGCCTGAAAAACTGTTTTTT	CASHFDRPEKLFF
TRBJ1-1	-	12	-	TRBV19	TGTGCCAGTAGTATTCCGGGGACTGAAGCTTTCTTT	CASSIPGTEAFF
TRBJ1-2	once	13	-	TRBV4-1	TGCGCCAGCAGCCAAGGTCGCGGGTTCGGCTACACCTTC	CASSQGRGFGYTF
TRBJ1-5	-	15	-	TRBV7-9	TGTGCCAGCAGACCCCGGGTTAAACTCAATCAGCCCCAGCATTTT	CASRPRVKLNQPQHF
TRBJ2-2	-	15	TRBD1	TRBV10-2	TGCGCCAGCAGTGGGACAGGGTATAGTATGGGGGAGCTGTTTTTT	CASSGTGYSMGELFF
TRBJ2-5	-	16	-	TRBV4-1	TGCGCCAGCAGCCGCCAATTTGGACAGTTTGAGGAGACCCAGTACTTC	CASSRQFGQFEETQYF
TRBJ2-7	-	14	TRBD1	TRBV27	TGTGCCAGCAGCGCCGGGACAGGGATGTACGAGCAGTACTTC	CASSAGTGMYEQYF
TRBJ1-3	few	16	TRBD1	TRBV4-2	TGTGCCAGCACTCCCGGAGAGGGGGCACTGGGAAACACCATATATTTT	CASTPGEGALGNTIYF
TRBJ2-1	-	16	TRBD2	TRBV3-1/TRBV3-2	TGTGCCAGCAGCCAAAATCCGGGACTAGCGGGGAATGAGCAGTTCTTC	CASSQNPGLAGNEQFF
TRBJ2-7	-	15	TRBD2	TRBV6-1	TGTGCCAGCAGTGAAGGGTCCGGGACTAGCTACGAGCAGTACTTC	CASSEGSGTSYEQYF
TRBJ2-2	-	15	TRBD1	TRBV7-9	TGTGCCAACCCTCCGGGACAGCGGAACACCGGGGAGCTGTTTTTT	CANPPGQRNTGELFF